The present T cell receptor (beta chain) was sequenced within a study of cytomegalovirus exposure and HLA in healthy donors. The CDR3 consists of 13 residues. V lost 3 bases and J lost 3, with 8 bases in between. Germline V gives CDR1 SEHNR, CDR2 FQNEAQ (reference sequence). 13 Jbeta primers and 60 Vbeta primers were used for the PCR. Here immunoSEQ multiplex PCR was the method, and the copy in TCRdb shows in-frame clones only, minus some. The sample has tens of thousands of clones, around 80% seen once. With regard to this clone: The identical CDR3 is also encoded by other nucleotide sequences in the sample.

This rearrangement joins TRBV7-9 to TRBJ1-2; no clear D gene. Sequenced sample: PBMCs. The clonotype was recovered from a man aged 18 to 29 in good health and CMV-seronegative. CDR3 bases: TGTGCCAGCAGCTTGGGCGGGGACTATGGCTACACCTTC. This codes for CASSLGGDYGYTF.